Described below is a single T cell receptor (beta chain) sequence and its context. Its target is unknown. This specimen belongs to a study of regulatory T cells in long-lasting Graves disease. Study results and limitations: Favoring TRBV28, TRBJ1-2 and TRBJ2-5 was a feature seen in persistent disease. Persistent cases of Graves' showed reduced TCR diversity relative to newly diagnosed patients.

The CDR3 covers 13 residues. The germline V gene has CDR1 LNHDA and CDR2 SQIVND (reference sequence). The V gene lost 3 bases and the J gene lost 1 base, with 6 bases spanning the gap. In building TCR beta libraries, iRepertoire HTBI primers were used together with Arm-PCR of CDR3 regions. Via MiXCR, TCRdb re-called the multiplex PCR reads, giving one row per CDR3 protein. The data show approximately 540,000 distinct CDR3 sequences, more than 10% seen once. Time point given: newly diagnosed GD, antithyroid drugs for less than 3 months. PBMCs provided the RNA from which the TCR library was made. EDTA tubes received roughly 9 milliliters of collected peripheral blood. This sample also belongs to another study, concerning T cells in Graves' hyperthyroidism and ophthalmopathy. In that study: HTBI primers were used for first-round RT-PCR of the TCR CDR3.

This sequence was found in a woman aged 25-40 years with Graves disease. Source: peripheral blood mononuclear cells (PBMCs), taken at new diagnosis, from a patient treated with antithyroid drugs. The J gene is TRBJ2-5, the V gene TRBV19; no definite D call. The CDR3 region has the DNA TGTGCCAGTAGTATGGCAGGCCAAGAGACCCAGTACTTC. Translating gives CASSMAGQETQYF.